This T cell receptor (beta chain) was captured by sequencing in a study of patients and donors after allogeneic stem cell transplantation (dated by TCRdb to 2018 to 2020). For CDR1 and CDR2, the germline V gene lists MGHRA and YSYEKL. Deletion took 0 bases off V and 8 bases off J, with a span of 5 bases between the germline ends. Taken from cysteine to phenylalanine, the CDR3 has 13 residues. The only DNA kept is the CDR3, 39 bases in frame from the first base. The library was prepared using RT-PCR. The sequencer listed for this sample is NextSeq 550. Starting from the raw public reads, TCRdb applied fastp trimming at Q25, assembled clones with MiXCR and retained in-frame beta chains. Every CDR3 protein is listed once, alongside the most common genes and DNA of its rows. This sample gives about 960,000 distinct CDR3 sequences in total; approximately 19% of them show up just once. The ten largest clonotypes hold around 6% of the sample.

As concerns this clonotype: Its recognized antigen is unknown. No qualities accompany the bases; no much larger clone lies one base away.

The source material was blood, either unsorted or a sorted T cell fraction (not recorded which). The source of this sequence is a human donor who was either an allogeneic HSCT recipient or a stem cell or donor lymphocyte infusion donor (not recorded which). It is not recorded whose cells these are; they may come from a transplant donor. Rearrangement joined TRBV4-1 to TRBJ2-6, with the D gene not confidently named. CDR3 reads: CASSQDISNVLTF. The DNA sequence follows: TGCGCCAGCAGCCAAGACATTTCCAACGTCCTGACTTTC.